This T cell receptor beta chain was sequenced in a study of blood T cell repertoires in COVID-19. This CDR3 comprises 13 residues. The germline V and J ends were trimmed by 3 bases and 9 bases, with 9 bases remaining between them. TCRdb's table, derived via immunoSEQ multiplex PCR, lists solely in-frame clones and lacks some. The repertoire holds about 210,000 clones, with roughly four fifths as singletons. Source material: peripheral blood. The origin of this receptor is a woman between 35 and 50 years old with active or convalescent COVID-19. This chain joins TRBV12-3 or TRBV12-4 and TRBJ1-6, with D possibly being TRBD1 (5 bases). Here the CDR3 DNA reads TGTGCCAGCAGTTTTGGGGCGCTTTCACCCCTCCACTTT. As protein: CASSFGALSPLHF.